Shown below are 28 T cell receptor beta chains from a single sample sequenced in a study of human T cells and chemical hapten exposure. TCRdb passed the RACE reads through MiXCR, listing each CDR3 protein once. The sample yields around 200,000 distinct CDR3 sequences, around 30% seen once. Indicated time point: pre-sensitization, week 0. Treatment meaning: therapeutic diphenylcyclopropenone sensitization with weekly scalp DPC. The sequencing used whole blood, collected in connection with sensitization to the hapten diphenylcyclopropenone (DPC). The origin of the receptors is a woman in her thirties with alopecia areata. Some clones in this sample may be carry-over from other donors' samples.

The chain joins TRBV20-1 to TRBJ2-7, with D perhaps matching TRBD2 (6 bases). CDR1 DFQATT and CDR2 SNEGSKA come from the germline V gene (reference sequence). Between the trimmed V and J ends, which lost 6 bases and 6 bases, there was a span of 24 bases. CDR3 size: 15 residues. CDR3 sequence: CSATSPGLKLGEQYF. CDR3 coding DNA: TGCAGTGCCACCTCACCGGGACTCAAATTGGGCGAGCAGTACTTC.

This sequence joins TRBV6-6 and TRBJ2-7; D is uncertain. V lost 4 bases and J lost 3, with 16 bases in between. Germline CDR1 and CDR2: MNHNY and SVGAGI (reference sequence). This CDR3 has 15 residues. CDR3 amino acids: CASSSLRMASYEQYF. The CDR3 DNA sequence: TGTGCCAGCAGTTCCCTCCGAATGGCCAGCTACGAGCAGTACTTC.

The chain has TRBV29-1 and TRBJ2-5; perhaps TRBD1 as D (5 bases). The germline V gene has CDR1 SQVTM and CDR2 ANQGSEA. This CDR3 comprises 12 residues. Trimming removed 3 bases from V and 5 bases from J, with 10 bases in between. The CDR3 DNA follows: TGCAGCGTTGAGTGGGGCTTGGAGACCCAGTACTTC. It codes for CSVEWGLETQYF.

The chain is built from TRBV5-6 and TRBJ1-1; D not resolved. Looked up from germline, CDR1 is SGHDT and CDR2 is YYEEEE. This CDR3 comprises 14 residues. V was shortened by 2 bases and J by 1 base, with 9 bases between the two germline ends. The CDR3 nucleotides are TGTGCCAGCAGCTTTGGATTTAGGAACACTGAAGCTTTCTTT. Its translation is CASSFGFRNTEAFF.

The V call is TRBV28, the J call TRBJ2-5; TRBD2 aligns across 13 bases. V lost 6 bases, J lost 7 bases, and 5 bases stayed unmatched. The CDR3 has 14 amino acids. Germline CDR1 is MDHEN and CDR2 is SYDVKM. This chain's CDR3 is CASRGLAGSGTQYF. The CDR3 DNA sequence: TGTGCCAGCAGGGGACTAGCGGGATCGGGGACCCAGTACTTC.

This clonotype showed up just a few times. The V and J genes are TRBV29-1 and TRBJ2-1; 8 positions match TRBD2. V was clipped by 4 bases and J by 6 bases; unmatched bases: 8. Per germline, CDR1 SQVTM and CDR2 ANQGSEA. The CDR3 runs 14 residues. CDR3: CSVGVAGGPNEQFF. CDR3 coding DNA: TGCAGCGTTGGTGTTGCGGGGGGTCCCAATGAGCAGTTCTTC.

This clonotype was recorded a few times. The genes are TRBV5-1 and TRBJ2-1; 11 bases match TRBD2. The germline gives CDR1 SGHRS, CDR2 YFSETQ. The V and J ends lost 0 bases and 9 bases, in that order; junction bases with no gene match: 5. CDR3 length: 15 residues. The CDR3 sequence is CASSLGSSGRGEQFF. In DNA, the CDR3 is TGCGCCAGCAGCTTGGGAAGTAGCGGGAGGGGTGAGCAGTTCTTC.

This chain uses TRBV7-8 with TRBJ2-7; D possibly corresponds to TRBD1 (5 bases). There are 14 residues in the CDR3. V dropped 5 bases and J dropped 2 bases, with 13 bases sitting between them. Germline V lookup: CDR1 SGHVS, CDR2 FQNEAQ. CDR3 nucleotide sequence: TGTGCCAGCAGCCAGGGTCAGGGAACCTACGAGCAGTACTTC. It specifies CASSQGQGTYEQYF.

The chain links TRBV12-3 or TRBV12-4 to TRBJ2-2; tentatively, D is TRBD2 (6 bases). The ends were cut back, 7 bases at V and 2 bases at J, with 17 bases in the middle. CDR3 length: 16 amino acids. CDR3: CASILRGGDNTGELFF. DNA of the CDR3: TGTGCCAGCATTCTCCGCGGCGGGGATAACACCGGGGAGCTGTTTTTT.

The J gene is TRBJ2-7, the V gene TRBV3-1, with D uncertain. CDR3 length: 15 amino acids. Per the germline V gene, CDR1 is LGHDT and CDR2 is YNNKEL (reference sequence). The germline V and J ends were trimmed by 0 bases and 1 base, with 10 bases remaining between them. The CDR3 protein is CASSQDQSNSYEQYF. CDR3 in DNA: TGTGCCAGCAGCCAAGATCAGAGTAATTCCTACGAGCAGTACTTC.

The J gene is TRBJ1-2, the V gene TRBV4-3; D is uncertain. The CDR3 runs 14 residues. The V and J ends lost 0 bases and 2 bases respectively, with 7 bases between them. Germline V gene data show CDR1 as LGHNA and CDR2 as YSLEER. CDR3 region: CASSQDRGNYGYTF. CDR3 sequence (DNA): TGCGCCAGCAGCCAAGATAGAGGAAACTATGGCTACACCTTC.

V gene TRBV11-3 combines with J gene TRBJ2-3, with TRBD1 matching 11 bases. This CDR3 has 16 residues. Per the germline V gene, CDR1 is SGHNT and CDR2 is YENEEA. V dropped 5 bases and J dropped 4; count of bases not matched to a gene: 8. DNA of the CDR3: TGTGCCAGCAGCCCCCTCCGGGACAGGGGGGCAGATACGCAGTATTTT. Translation gives CASSPLRDRGADTQYF.

The V call is TRBV10-3, the J call TRBJ2-2; the match to TRBD2 covers 14 bases. J was trimmed by 6 bases and V by 8 bases; bases with no gene match: 2. This CDR3 has 14 residues. Germline loops: CDR1 ENHRY, CDR2 SYGVKD. CDR3 DNA: TGTGCCATCGGACTAGCGGGAGGCGCCGGGGAGCTGTTTTTT. Its protein product is CAIGLAGGAGELFF.

V is TRBV5-5 and J is TRBJ2-1, with 7 bases fitting TRBD1. The CDR3 loop spans 17 amino acids. V trimming: 2 bases; J trimming: 0 bases; junction bases outside the gene matches: 8. Germline CDR1 SGHKS, CDR2 YYEKEE (reference sequence). DNA for the CDR3: TGTGCCAGCAGCTTTCTGGACAGGATTGCCTCCTACAATGAGCAGTTCTTC. The encoded protein is CASSFLDRIASYNEQFF.

The V call is TRBV6-5, the J call TRBJ1-4; no firm D call. Germline CDR1 reads MNHEY; CDR2 reads SVGAGI. CDR3 length equals 14 residues. V lost 5 bases to trimming and J lost 8 bases, with 15 bases between them. The CDR3 nucleotides read TGTGCCAGCAGTGTAAGCAGGAGTAACGAAAAACTGTTTTTT. It translates to CASSVSRSNEKLFF.

The chain uses TRBV29-1 and TRBJ2-1; 12 bases fit TRBD2. The CDR3 extends over 15 amino acids. Germline values: CDR1 SQVTM, CDR2 ANQGSEA. The junction had 4 bases not matched to a gene; V was cut back by 6 bases and J by 1 base. CDR3 residues: CSVLLAGGSYNEQFF. The CDR3 bases are TGCAGCGTCTTACTAGCGGGAGGTTCCTACAATGAGCAGTTCTTC.

This clonotype was seen more than once but under ten times. This sequence joins TRBV4-3 and TRBJ1-2; 7 bases map to TRBD1. Germline CDR1 and CDR2: LGHNA and YSLEER. This CDR3 contains 14 residues. Unmatched junction bases numbered 2, after V lost 4 bases and J lost 0 bases. CDR3: CASSPDRANYGYTF. The CDR3 coding sequence is TGCGCCAGCAGCCCTGACAGGGCTAACTATGGCTACACCTTC.

The rearrangement links TRBV20-1 to TRBJ2-3; no clear D gene. Trimming removed 1 base at V and 2 bases at J, with 10 bases between. This CDR3 is built from 14 residues. Germline values: CDR1 DFQATT, CDR2 SNEGSKA (reference sequence). CDR3 in DNA: TGCAGTGCTAGAGTCCGCCGGAACACAGATACGCAGTATTTT. This codes for CSARVRRNTDTQYF.

This rearrangement joins TRBV27 to TRBJ2-2; D ambiguous. CDR3 length: 19 amino acids. CDR1 MNHEY and CDR2 SMNVEV come from the germline V gene (reference sequence). The ends were cut back, 2 bases at V and 0 bases at J, with 19 bases in the middle. CDR3 coding DNA: TGTGCCAGCAGTTTAGTACGTGTGCCCACCTCTTCGAACACCGGGGAGCTGTTTTTT. Its protein is CASSLVRVPTSSNTGELFF.

This chain joins TRBV20-1 and TRBJ2-2, with D perhaps TRBD2 (6 bases). The CDR3 runs 15 residues. CDR1 DFQATT and CDR2 SNEGSKA come from the germline V gene (reference sequence). The V end lost 5 bases, the J end lost 0 bases, and 13 bases lay between the germline ends. CDR3 region: CSAVSGGANTGELFF. CDR3 sequence (DNA): TGCAGTGCTGTTAGCGGAGGAGCGAACACCGGGGAGCTGTTTTTT.

The sample holds a few counts of this clonotype. The V call is TRBV20-1, the J call TRBJ2-5; the match to TRBD2 covers 8 bases. The V and J ends lost 7 bases and 1 base, in that order; junction bases with no gene match: 5. CDR3 length: 13 residues. The germline gives CDR1 DFQATT, CDR2 SNEGSKA (reference sequence). The CDR3 DNA reads as TGCAGTGGAAATAGCGGGGCCCAAGAGACCCAGTACTTC. This encodes CSGNSGAQETQYF.

This clonotype was detected only once. The chain carries TRBV20-1 and TRBJ2-3; no clear D gene. V lost 0 bases and J 0 bases, leaving 10 bases between the germline ends. Germline-derived CDR1 and CDR2 are DFQATT and SNEGSKA (reference sequence). This CDR3 is built from 15 residues. CDR3 amino acids: CSARDPATSTDTQYF. The CDR3 nucleotides read TGCAGTGCTAGAGATCCAGCTACTAGCACAGATACGCAGTATTTT.

The chain uses TRBV29-1 and TRBJ1-4; no clear D. The V end lost 4 bases, the J end lost 8 bases, and 11 bases lay between the germline ends. CDR1 SQVTM and CDR2 ANQGSEA come from the germline V gene. CDR3 length equals 12 residues. The CDR3 nucleotides read TGCAGCGTTGTGATCTTCGGGGAAAAACTGTTTTTT. Its translation: CSVVIFGEKLFF.

This clonotype has just a few counts. The CDR3 coding sequence is TGTGCCAGCTCACCACGGGAGAGGACTGAAGCTTTCTTT. Its translation is CASSPRERTEAFF. The J gene is TRBJ1-1, the V gene TRBV18; D gene uncertain. Per the germline V gene, CDR1 is KGHSH and CDR2 is LQKENI. The V end lost 1 base, the J end lost 5 bases, and 8 bases lay between the germline ends. This CDR3 has 13 residues.

This clonotype was seen a single time. In DNA form, the CDR3 reads TGTGCCAGCAGTACAGCGGGAGAGGGCACCGGGGAGCTGTTTTTT. This sequence encodes CASSTAGEGTGELFF. The chain employs TRBV28 and TRBJ2-2; TRBD2 matches at 8 bases. With 5 bases clipped from V and 4 bases from J, the junction kept 6 bases outside the gene matches. This CDR3 is built from 15 residues. Per germline, CDR1 MDHEN and CDR2 SYDVKM.

The sample holds a few counts of this clonotype. CDR3 sequence (DNA): TGCAGCGTTCAAGCTAGTTTTGGCACAGATACGCAGTATTTT. This gives the protein CSVQASFGTDTQYF. The rearrangement joins TRBV29-1 to TRBJ2-3; D is unclear. Germline loops: CDR1 SQVTM, CDR2 ANQGSEA. This CDR3 comprises 14 residues. Trimming took off 5 bases at V and 1 base at J, with 13 bases between the two ends.

This clonotype was counted only a few times. The rearrangement uses TRBV5-1 and TRBJ1-2, with D perhaps matching TRBD1 (5 bases). CDR1 is SGHRS and CDR2 is YFSETQ in the germline V gene. The CDR3 is 12 amino acids. The V gene lost 4 bases and the J gene lost 4 bases, with 8 bases spanning the gap. The CDR3 spells CASSGDSYGYTF. CDR3 coding DNA: TGCGCCAGCAGCGGCGACAGCTATGGCTACACCTTC.

V and J are TRBV28 and TRBJ1-5, with D possibly being TRBD1 (5 bases). This CDR3 is 14 amino acids long. CDR1 and CDR2 (germline): MDHEN, SYDVKM. V dropped 1 base and J dropped 7 bases, with 11 bases sitting between them. CDR3 DNA: TGTGCCAGCAGTTTATTGGGGGAGAAACAGCCCCAGCATTTT. Amino acid sequence: CASSLLGEKQPQHF.